This TCR beta chain was sequenced during a study of siplizumab effects on memory and regulatory T cells. Study-level points and caveats: Researchers could not give a naive or memory phenotype to roughly 80-96% of proliferating CD4+ or CD8+ clones. Memory cells seemed less diverse than naive T cells, which seemed major alloresponse contributors. Researchers could map only a minor fraction of alloreactive clones to unstimulated subsets. In siplizumab conditions, mappable alloreactive CD4+ clones averaged 68.8% Treg-derived, against around 28% in controls.

Repertoires were generated with immunoSEQ multiplex PCR, while TCRdb's copy carries only in-frame clones and drops some. This table has 100,000 or so clones, less than 95% appearing once. V dropped 4 bases and J dropped 8; count of bases not matched to a gene: 7. This CDR3 is built from 13 residues. Per the germline V gene, CDR1 is SNHLY and CDR2 is FYNNEI. About this clone: What it binds is not known.

Sequences were obtained from Tregs sorted from blood. The receptor was derived from a human donor in good health. The rearrangement joins TRBV2 to TRBJ1-2; 7 bases match TRBD1. The CDR3 nucleotides read TGTGCCAGCAGTGCCGACAGGGCGAGAGGCTACACCTTC. Translated: CASSADRARGYTF.